The entry below gives a single T cell receptor (beta chain) sequence along with its context. The antigen it recognizes is unknown. There are no base qualities to consult, and no much larger clone falls within one base. The sample originates from a study of cytomegalovirus exposure and HLA in healthy donors (dated by TCRdb to the late 2010s). In terms of the full investigation: According to an earlier analysis of a few hundred of the donors, about 179 million T cells yielded over 90 million unique TCR beta sequences and about 300 Gb of sequence data. Roughly 300 gigabases of sequencing data and tens of millions of unique TCR sequences were included in an early release covering several hundred HLA-typed donors. Among the roughly 390 genotyped donors, about 83% belonged to the genetic ancestry cluster associated with self-reported Caucasian donors. The aim of the study was to test whether cataloging public T cell receptors could identify signatures of past pathogen exposure. The T cell repertoires of under 700 subjects were profiled by immunosequencing and related to cytomegalovirus serostatus. A separate validation cohort of roughly 120 different subjects was used in addition to the approximately 640-subject first cohort. To predict cytomegalovirus infection status, the study combined high-throughput TCR immunosequencing, statistical association of individual TCRs with disease status, and machine learning. To study patterns of TCR occurrence, a later analysis re-analyzed previously published TCR beta repertoires from just over 650 donors and added high-resolution HLA genotyping. In the later analysis, no new phenotypic data were used to find candidate immune exposures; instead, reliance was placed on TCR beta sequences and their occurrence across donors. An earlier analysis of about 600 of the donors used high-throughput TCR beta sequencing to judge whether each TCR beta V gene segment behaved as functional or pseudogenic. Alongside the repertoire data, information on donor age, sex, ethnicity and CMV serostatus was compiled. A later genetic analysis took genome-wide SNP genotypes for 398 of the 666 donors and used that subset as a discovery cohort. All discovery cohort repertoires had been generated using a single sequencing platform. HLA typing covered class I and class II loci at four-digit resolution. The number of donors typed differed by locus, with 629-630 for A, B, C, DRB1 and DQB1, roughly 520 for DQA1, 606 for DPA1, and about 450 for DPB1. Roughly five DR-DQ haplotypes were handled as single units for association and clustering because linkage in the cohort was strong. Among 398 genotyped donors of the cohort, an average of roughly 230,000 unique TCR beta nucleotide sequences was sequenced per donor, of which roughly 17% were non-productive. Beyond this particular receptor, the publication reports: Assigning TCR associations to individual alleles was difficult when HLA alleles, especially DR and DQ, strongly co-occurred. Because counts were too low, some 16 rarely observed V segments, including chromosome 9 orphons, were excluded from the earlier analysis of about 500 of the donors. Broadly in line with IMGT annotations, most TCR beta V segments showed up in productive rearrangements about 87% or about 30% of the time in an earlier analysis of 450 to 600 of the donors. Correlated functional status among segregating V segments might be attributable to linkage disequilibrium, but an unknown experimental factor could not be ruled out. HLA typing was unavailable for some donors at each locus, so association tests used only the typed subset. Most TCR sequences were seen in very few donors, while some public TCRs were found in many individuals. For the cohort, immune exposure information was limited to CMV serostatus. In both the original and validation cohorts, the classifier was reported to diagnose cytomegalovirus status with high specificity and sensitivity. According to a later analysis, TCR association rates differed among HLA loci, with DRB1 alleles showing the most associated TCRs and HLA-C alleles showing the fewest. The sequencing pipeline was judged likely to have produced a cluster of highly shared sequence variants as a technical artifact. Several of the top co-occurrence clusters appeared to be linked to parvovirus B19, influenza, CMV and Epstein-Barr virus, according to a later analysis. A few of the identified cytomegalovirus-associated TCR beta chains were confirmed in vitro to be specific for cytomegalovirus antigens. Only TCR beta chains were sequenced in this cohort, and the absence of alpha or paired-chain data limited detectable features. A further reported finding was that TCR beta sequences accurately predicted the HLA-A and HLA-B alleles for most subjects in the first cohort. Roughly uniform sequencing depth across donors was assumed in presence/absence analyses, although this assumption may not hold. In a later analysis, most CMV-associated TCR beta chains were found to appear HLA-restricted, with HLA associations seemingly driven largely by CMV exposure. Compared with the roughly 710-donor mean, donors in an Asian-associated ancestry cluster had fewer N-insertions in productive TCRs, according to a later genetic analysis. An association between a missense DCLRE1C variant and V-gene and J-gene trimming of TCR beta chains was found in a later genetic analysis and replicated in an independent cohort. A later analysis associated around 16,000 TCR beta sequences with specific HLA alleles at a false discovery rate of 0.05. The authors suggested that the approach could potentially be generalized to other disease states and immunological phenotypes. The 87-base-pair reads could not distinguish some IMGT-functional V segments, including TRBV6-2 and TRBV6-3, so those segments were excluded. The study gave a list of about 160 TCR beta chains associated with cytomegalovirus. Compared with equally common non-associated chains, HLA-associated TCR beta chains in a later analysis were more clonally expanded and had lower generation probabilities.

The cohort comprised fewer than 700 healthy bone marrow donors. Cohort members were all nominally healthy when sampled, although unrecorded immune exposures were likely present. CMV serostatus was positive for about 300 and negative for about 55% of the 666 cohort members, and was not recorded for this donor. Every donor gave a peripheral blood sample, and the peripheral blood mononuclear cells from that sample were used for TCR beta sequencing. The Qiagen DNeasy Blood Extraction Kit was used to extract genomic DNA from the blood cell samples. Per the germline V gene, MNHNS is the CDR1 and SASEGT is the CDR2. The CDR3 has 15 amino acids, counting the end cysteine and phenylalanine. Only the CDR3 portion is preserved as DNA: 45 bases, with reading frame beginning at the first base. Compared with germline, V lacks 5 bases and J lacks 4 bases; bases without a gene match: 5. The library came from the immunoSEQ multiplex PCR assay. The multiplex PCR relied on a mix of 60 forward primers for TCR Vbeta segments and 13 reverse primers for TCR Jbeta segments. Amplification of the CDR3 region of rearranged TCR beta genes was performed with a multiplex PCR assay on genomic DNA. Amplified TCR beta libraries were sequenced as 87-base-pair reads on the Illumina HiSeq System. The authors' analysis ran thus. A later analysis tallied roughly 78 million unique TCR beta chains across the 666 repertoires, and about 12 million of those chains were shared by two or more donors. Raw reads were error-corrected and collapsed into unique sequences by a nearest-neighbor algorithm in which closely related sequences were merged to remove PCR and sequencing errors. CDR3 sequences were aligned to IMGT reference sequences to assign V, D and J gene segments. For a sequence to be retained, at least a six-nucleotide match to both a V gene segment and a J gene segment was required. A rearrangement counted as productive if the CDR3 had no stop codons and remained in frame with V and J, and every other rearrangement counted as non-productive. CDR3 was defined by IMGT convention, running from the second conserved V-encoded cysteine to the conserved J-encoded phenylalanine. Sequences without an unambiguous match to a single V gene segment were excluded from the earlier analysis of about 600 of the donors. In an earlier analysis of approximately 590 of the donors, V segments were called functional above 56.7% productive rearrangements and were called segregating when the between-donor standard deviation exceeded 5%. A statistical classification framework was built to diagnose cytomegalovirus status from the catalog of TCR beta chain sequences. V and J gene assignment, in a later analysis, came from comparing TCR nucleotide sequences with IMGT/GENE-DB human TR gene sequences. The TCRdist pipeline was used in a later analysis to assign CDR3 sequences and most-parsimonious VDJ recombination scenarios. A later analysis defined each TCR beta chain by its CDR3 amino acid sequence plus V-gene family, and excluded reads lacking a unique V-gene family. As a way to deal with suspected cross-contamination and a sequencing artifact, a later analysis dropped 592 nucleotide sequences that were highly shared and had low generation probability. For each public chain, a later analysis derived a clonal expansion index from normalized ranks of inferred template counts within each repertoire. In a later analysis, generation probabilities were computed using a VDJ recombination model fitted to out-of-frame rearrangements, and the results were checked against IGoR. In a later analysis, hypergeometric tests were used to score TCR-TCR, TCR-HLA and TCR-CMV co-occurrence, with a repertoire-size bias correction applied to TCR pairs. False discovery rates were estimated in a later analysis by permuting HLA or CMV assignments 20 times. In a later analysis, co-occurring TCRs were grouped using DBSCAN, with TCRdist sequence similarity added in when clustering inside HLA-allele-positive subsets. Co-occurrence clustering excluded repertoires with fewer than 30,000 or more than 120,000 public chains, plus five with anomalous nucleotide sharing. As stored in TCRdb, this immuneACCESS dataset retains in-frame rearrangements with V and J assigned. A fraction of the clones does not appear; measured against another copy, unresolved V genes explain less than half of the discrepancy, and the remainder lacks a known reason. The DNA was the basis for D and trimming; V, J and clone size are from that table. This sample holds more than 110,000 clones; roughly two thirds were observed only once. 13% to 15% of the sample lies in the top ten.

The sequenced material came from PBMCs. The sequence was obtained from a human donor in good health. The rearrangement combines TRBV6-1 with TRBJ2-3, with 11 central nucleotides matching TRBD2. The DNA sequence follows: TGTGCCAGCAGTACACTAGCGGGGGAGCCAGATACGCAGTATTTT. This gives the protein CASSTLAGEPDTQYF.